This record concerns one TCR beta chain sequence. The sample is drawn from a study of CD8 T cells in Susac syndrome. The RNA input was about 0.5 to 1 ug, and it was reverse transcribed with random hexamers. The CDR3 of TCR beta was amplified by immunoSEQ multiplex PCR across 54 Vbeta and 13 Jbeta. In TCRdb, the immunoSEQ multiplex PCR reads were re-called with MiXCR into one record per CDR3 protein. Of fewer than 80,000 distinct CDR3 sequences in the sample, over 90% were seen once. The authors sequenced TCR beta from blood CD8+ and CD4+ T cells. Healthy donors served as the controls. They were matched for age and sex. The CDR3 spans 14 residues. Germline V gives CDR1 SGHRS, CDR2 YFSETQ. The V gene lost 5 bases and the J gene lost 3 bases, with 12 bases spanning the gap.

The TCR sequence derives from a human donor in good health. The sample comprised CD8+ T cells from PBMCs. The V call is TRBV5-1, the J call TRBJ1-5; D is perhaps TRBD1 (6 bases). The CDR3 DNA follows: TGCGCCAGCAGTCCGGACAGAAACAATCAGCCCCAGCATTTT. This translates into CASSPDRNNQPQHF. Combining the CDR3 with reference TRBV5-1 and TRBJ1-5 gives the whole variable domain KAGVTQTPRYLIKTRGQQVTLSCSPISGHRSVSWYQQTPGQGLQFLFEYFSETQRNKGNFPGRFSGRQFSNSRSEMNVSTLELGDSALYLCASSPDRNNQPQHFGDGTRLSIL.